Listed below are T cell receptor beta chains from one sample, sequenced in a study of shared clonotypes between healthy human individuals. The protocol was immunoSEQ multiplex PCR, while the TCRdb copy is restricted to in-frame clones and leaves out a portion. Of about 1 million clones listed, about 76% are singletons. Sequenced material: memory CD4+ T cells sorted from blood. These TCRs come from a man younger than 35 in good health. CDR3s include the opening cysteine and the closing phenylalanine or tryptophan. D genes are given only for firm matches. The listing skips clone size in some rows; elsewhere it reads once, few, many or a size class.

clone_size	j_call	v_call	d_call	cdr3_aa	cdr3_nt
-	TRBJ1-2	TRBV28	-	CASSLVRIGYTF	TGTGCCAGCAGTTTAGTCAGAATTGGCTACACCTTC
-	TRBJ1-1	TRBV10-3	TRBD1	CAITFRQGIGTEAFF	TGTGCCATCACGTTCAGACAGGGGATTGGGACTGAAGCTTTCTTT
-	TRBJ2-7	TRBV4-3	TRBD2	CASSQDRSGRAEYEQYF	TGCGCCAGCAGCCAAGATAGGAGCGGGAGGGCCGAGTACGAGCAGTACTTC
-	TRBJ2-7	TRBV5-1	-	CASSFTGADEQYF	TGCGCCAGCAGCTTTACGGGGGCTGACGAGCAGTACTTC
-	TRBJ1-6	TRBV5-1	TRBD1	CASSGTGRDNSPLHF	TGCGCCAGCAGCGGGACAGGGAGAGATAATTCACCCCTCCACTTT
-	TRBJ1-1	TRBV5-1	-	CASSLGAGVTEAFF	TGCGCCAGCAGCTTGGGGGCAGGGGTTACTGAAGCTTTCTTT
once	TRBJ2-2	TRBV4-3	-	CASSHRDFLTSGPGELFF	TGCGCCAGCAGCCACAGGGACTTTTTAACCTCGGGACCCGGGGAGCTGTTTTTT
-	TRBJ2-7	TRBV7-8	TRBD2	CASSFRGRVTDEQYF	TGTGCCAGCAGCTTCCGGGGGAGGGTGACGGACGAGCAGTACTTC
-	TRBJ2-1	TRBV9	-	CASSVSAGSYNEQFF	TGTGCCAGCAGCGTCTCCGCGGGCAGCTACAATGAGCAGTTCTTC
-	TRBJ2-2	TRBV5-6	TRBD2	CASSRTSGGYTGELFF	TGTGCCAGCAGCCGGACTAGCGGGGGTTACACCGGGGAGCTGTTTTTT
-	TRBJ1-3	TRBV19	TRBD1	CASRLQGGRNTIYF	TGTGCCAGTAGGTTGCAGGGGGGACGAAACACCATATATTTT
-	TRBJ1-2	TRBV27	-	CASSLSAGRGYTF	TGTGCCAGCAGTTTATCAGCAGGGCGTGGCTACACCTTC
-	TRBJ1-5	TRBV5-5	-	CASSGNRESQPQHF	TGTGCCAGCAGCGGTAACAGGGAAAGCCAGCCCCAGCATTTT
-	TRBJ2-3	TRBV7-7	TRBD1	CASSLGGQWPDTQYF	TGTGCTAGCAGCTTAGGGGGACAGTGGCCAGATACGCAGTATTTT
-	TRBJ2-7	TRBV10-1	-	CASSETYSPYEQYF	TGCGCCAGCAGTGAGACCTATTCCCCCTACGAGCAGTACTTC
once	TRBJ1-1	TRBV25-1	TRBD1	CASSGLRGQENTEAFF	TGTGCCAGCAGTGGCCTACGGGGACAGGAGAACACTGAAGCTTTCTTT
once	TRBJ1-4	TRBV7-9	-	CASSLSRLSNEKLFF	TGTGCCAGCAGCTTAAGTCGGTTGTCTAATGAAAAACTGTTTTTT
-	TRBJ2-5	TRBV5-1	TRBD2	CASSLSGRVEETQYF	TGCGCCAGCAGCTTGAGCGGGAGGGTAGAAGAGACCCAGTACTTC
-	TRBJ2-7	TRBV6-1	-	CASSEGWSATYEQYF	TGTGCCAGCAGTGAAGGGTGGTCAGCTACCTACGAGCAGTACTTC
-	TRBJ2-5	TRBV18	-	CASSPGVGETQYF	TGTGCCAGCTCACCCGGGGTGGGAGAGACCCAGTACTTC
many	TRBJ1-1	TRBV30	-	CASQQGNTEAFF	TGTGCCAGTCAACAGGGGAACACTGAAGCTTTCTTT
-	TRBJ2-2	TRBV7-9	-	CASSLSWDTDTGELFF	TGTGCCAGCAGCTTAAGCTGGGACACCGACACCGGGGAGCTGTTTTTT
-	TRBJ2-5	TRBV6-6	TRBD1	CASSYPGQGAKETQYF	TGTGCCAGCAGTTATCCAGGACAGGGGGCGAAAGAGACCCAGTACTTC
-	TRBJ2-2	TRBV30	-	CAWQGTGELFF	TGTGCCTGGCAGGGAACCGGGGAGCTGTTTTTT
-	TRBJ1-5	TRBV27	TRBD1	CASSLSGQTYQPQHF	TGTGCCAGCAGTTTATCGGGACAGACTTATCAGCCCCAGCATTTT